The clone carrying this TCR beta chain is medium-sized in the sample. Germline CDR1 reads SGHRS; CDR2 reads YFSETQ. Trimming removed 0 bases from V and 5 bases from J, with 9 bases in between. The CDR3 sequence is 13 residues long. The assay was immunoSEQ multiplex PCR, and TCRdb's table has in-frame clones only and misses some. The sample lists 15,000 to 17,000 clones, about 30% seen once, with around 3.6% in the top ten. This sample stems from a study of graft-versus-host responses after intestinal transplantation. As for the study in general: Each recipient received anti-thymocyte globulin induction, then tacrolimus and steroids for approximately 3 years. Study-wide findings and caveats: Recipient marrow harbored GvH clones, some of which surfaced first in ileum or blood.

The chain has TRBV5-1 and TRBJ2-7; either TRBD1 or TRBD2 may supply D (5 bases each). This material consisted of alloreactive CD4+ T cells from a mixed lymphocyte reaction culture, taken before intestinal transplant. The subset: CFSE-low proliferating T cells sorted from roughly six-day pre-transplant mixed lymphocyte reaction (GvH or HvG direction). The sequence derives from a human patient who received an intestinal transplant. This chain's CDR3 is CASSLVLGDEQYF. The DNA for the CDR3 is TGCGCCAGCAGCTTGGTTTTGGGGGACGAGCAGTACTTC. Together with reference TRBV5-1 and TRBJ2-7, the CDR3 gives the full variable domain: KAGVTQTPRYLIKTRGQQVTLSCSPISGHRSVSWYQQTPGQGLQFLFEYFSETQRNKGNFPGRFSGRQFSNSRSEMNVSTLELGDSALYLCASSLVLGDEQYFGPGTRLTVT.